Listed below are T cell receptor beta chains from one sample, sequenced in a study of cytomegalovirus exposure and HLA in healthy donors. Clones were sequenced by immunoSEQ multiplex PCR, and TCRdb holds only the in-frame ones, with some missing. The table lists about 52,000 clones, 73% of them singletons. Specimen: PBMCs. Receptors originate from a man aged 18 to 30 in good health and CMV-seronegative. CDR3s include the opening cysteine and the closing phenylalanine or tryptophan. The D gene is left open where the match is weak. Clone size is not always given. Where it is, it says once, few, many or a class for expanded clones.

v_call	clone_size	j_call	d_call	cdr3_nt	cdr3_aa
TRBV7-9	.	TRBJ2-7	.	TGTGCCAGCAGCCGGTCCTACGAGCAGTACTTC	CASSRSYEQYF
TRBV6-5	.	TRBJ2-7	.	TGTGCCAGCAGTTACTCTTCAGGGCTCGAGCAGTACTTC	CASSYSSGLEQYF
TRBV10-3	.	TRBJ2-7	TRBD2	TGTGCCATCAGTGAAGGGAGGGCTTCCTACGAGCAGTACTTC	CAISEGRASYEQYF
TRBV6-1	.	TRBJ1-6	TRBD1	TGTGCCAGCTTCAGGGGGGAAAATAATTCACCCCTCCACTTT	CASFRGENNSPLHF
TRBV4-3	.	TRBJ2-1	.	TGCGCCAGCAGCCAAGAATCGACACCCTCCTACAATGAGCAGTTCTTC	CASSQESTPSYNEQFF
TRBV9	.	TRBJ2-3	TRBD1	TGTGCCAGCAGCGCGGGACAGGGTGACGCAGATACGCAGTATTTT	CASSAGQGDADTQYF
TRBV30	.	TRBJ1-1	.	TGTGCCTCGTCCCAGGCAGCTCACACTGAAGCTTTCTTT	CASSQAAHTEAFF
TRBV7-6	.	TRBJ1-4	.	TGTGCCAGCAGCTTAGAATCCGGGGAGGAAAAACTGTTTTTT	CASSLESGEEKLFF
TRBV7-2	.	TRBJ2-2	.	TGTGCCAGCAGCTTAGTCGAAGGGGTGAACACCGGGGAGCTGTTTTTT	CASSLVEGVNTGELFF
TRBV7-2	.	TRBJ1-5	.	TGTGCCAGCAGCTCCTGGGAGAGTCAGCCCCAGCATTTT	CASSSWESQPQHF
TRBV4-1	.	TRBJ2-1	TRBD2	TGCGCCAGCAGTCAATTGTCAAGCGGGAGTAGAAATGAGCAGTTCTTC	CASSQLSSGSRNEQFF
TRBV7-2	.	TRBJ2-7	TRBD2	TGTGCCAGCAGCTTAGCGTCCATAGCGGGAGGCGGCTACGAGCAGTACTTC	CASSLASIAGGGYEQYF
TRBV14	.	TRBJ1-2	TRBD1	TGTGCCAGCAGCCATAACACCGGGACAGGGGCAGGCTACACCTTC	CASSHNTGTGAGYTF
TRBV7-2	.	TRBJ2-5	TRBD1	TGTGCCAGCAGCCCAGCAACAGGGGAAGAGACCCAGTACTTC	CASSPATGEETQYF
TRBV6-1	few	TRBJ1-1	.	TGTGCCAGCAGCGACAGAATGAACACTGAAGCTTTCTTT	CASSDRMNTEAFF
TRBV30	.	TRBJ2-7	.	TGTGCCAGGAGTATCCGTCGGGACTCCTACGAGCAGTACTTC	CARSIRRDSYEQYF
TRBV30	.	TRBJ1-3	.	TGTGCCTGGAGTGTGGGGCAGGCTGGAAACACCATATATTTT	CAWSVGQAGNTIYF
TRBV25-1	.	TRBJ2-5	TRBD2	TGTGCCAGCAGTGACGGACTAGCAGGATGGGAGACCCAGTACTTC	CASSDGLAGWETQYF
TRBV19	.	TRBJ2-5	TRBD2	TGTGCCAGTAGTCCGGCTAGCGGTCTCCAAGAGACCCAGTACTTC	CASSPASGLQETQYF
TRBV6-5	.	TRBJ2-7	.	TGTGCCAGCAGTTCCCTTGCTGGACACAACGAGCAGTACTTC	CASSSLAGHNEQYF
TRBV28	.	TRBJ1-5	.	TGTGCCAGCTTTAGCCGGGGGGGCAATCAGCCCCAGCATTTT	CASFSRGGNQPQHF
TRBV2	.	TRBJ1-3	TRBD1	TGTGCCAGCAGTGGGACAGGGTCCTCTGGAAACACCATATATTTT	CASSGTGSSGNTIYF
TRBV28	.	TRBJ2-5	TRBD2	TGTGCCAGCCTATTTGGCGGGAGGGCTATGGAGACCCAGTACTTC	CASLFGGRAMETQYF
TRBV6-5	few	TRBJ2-5	TRBD1	TGTGCCAGCAGTTCGGGACAGGGTTCGAGTGAGACCCAGTACTTC	CASSSGQGSSETQYF
TRBV14	.	TRBJ1-2	TRBD1	TGTGCCAGCAGCCGAAACCGGGACAGCGAAATGGCCTATGGCTACACCTTC	CASSRNRDSEMAYGYTF
TRBV11-2	.	TRBJ1-1	.	TGTGCCAGCAGCTTGTCGGGACACCAACACTCGGCCGCTGAAGCTTTCTTT	CASSLSGHQHSAAEAFF
TRBV4-2	.	TRBJ2-1	TRBD2	TGTGCCAGCAGCCAGGAAGGAGTAGCGGGAGTCAATGAGCAGTTCTTC	CASSQEGVAGVNEQFF
TRBV11-2	.	TRBJ2-5	.	TGTGCCAGCAGCTTGCGGTCGGGGGAGACCCAGTACTTC	CASSLRSGETQYF
TRBV5-8	few	TRBJ2-7	.	TGTGCCAGCAGCTCTTACGGTTCCTACGAGCAGTACTTC	CASSSYGSYEQYF
TRBV28	.	TRBJ1-5	.	TGTGCCAGCATCCACAGGGGCAATCAGCCCCAGCATTTT	CASIHRGNQPQHF
TRBV6-1	.	TRBJ1-2	.	TGTGCCAGCAGTGAAGGGGCAGGGCGATATGGCTACACCTTC	CASSEGAGRYGYTF
TRBV28	.	TRBJ1-2	.	TGTGCCAGTTCCGGTAACTATGGCTACACCTTC	CASSGNYGYTF
TRBV29-1	.	TRBJ1-1	.	TGCAGCGTTGATGCCGGGACAACGAACACTGAAGCTTTCTTT	CSVDAGTTNTEAFF
TRBV30	.	TRBJ2-3	.	TGTGCCTGGAGTTCGCGGGATACGCAGTATTTT	CAWSSRDTQYF
TRBV5-6	.	TRBJ1-2	.	TGTGCCAGCAGCCGACAAGAGTCTAACTATGGCTACACCTTC	CASSRQESNYGYTF
TRBV28	few	TRBJ2-7	.	TGTGCCAGCAGGCCCGGTACTGTGTTTTCGAACGAGCAGTACTTC	CASRPGTVFSNEQYF
TRBV19	.	TRBJ2-1	.	TGTGCCAGTAGAGAGGAGGGGAGGAATGAGCAGTTCTTC	CASREEGRNEQFF
TRBV5-6	once	TRBJ2-1	TRBD2	TGTGCCAGCAGCTTGGCGGGGGGGAATGAGCAGTTCTTC	CASSLAGGNEQFF
TRBV5-6	.	TRBJ2-6	.	TGTGCCAGCAGCTTGGGCCCTGGGGCCGGGGCCAACGTCCTGACTTTC	CASSLGPGAGANVLTF
TRBV9	.	TRBJ2-5	TRBD2	TGTGCCAGCAGCGTAGGTGGGACTAGCGGGGAGACCCAGTACTTC	CASSVGGTSGETQYF
TRBV18	.	TRBJ2-7	TRBD2	TGTGCCAGCTCACCCCTAGCGGGGTACTACGAGCAGTACTTC	CASSPLAGYYEQYF
TRBV30	.	TRBJ1-4	TRBD1	TGTGCCTGCGGATCCGGGACAGGGGGAAGTAATGAAAAACTGTTTTTT	CACGSGTGGSNEKLFF
TRBV7-2	.	TRBJ1-6	.	TGTGCCAGCAGCCTGGCAGGAGGGAATTCACCCCTCCACTTT	CASSLAGGNSPLHF
TRBV10-3	.	TRBJ2-7	TRBD2	TGTGCCACGCGAGGACTAGCGGGAGACGAGCAGTACTTC	CATRGLAGDEQYF
TRBV4-2	.	TRBJ1-1	.	TGTGCCAGCAGCCAAGGAAGAGGGACTGAAGCTTTCTTT	CASSQGRGTEAFF
TRBV2	.	TRBJ1-5	.	TGTGCCAGCAGCCAGGCGTGGGGCAATCAGCCCCAGCATTTT	CASSQAWGNQPQHF
TRBV19	.	TRBJ1-1	.	TGTGCCAGTAGTGTGACAGGGAACACTGAAGCTTTCTTT	CASSVTGNTEAFF
TRBV2	few	TRBJ1-6	.	TGTGCCAGCAGGGAGACAGATGAAAATTCACCCCTCCACTTT	CASRETDENSPLHF
TRBV4-1	few	TRBJ1-4	.	TGCGCCACCTGGGGCAGGGGAGAAGAAAAACTGTTTTTT	CATWGRGEEKLFF
TRBV27	once	TRBJ2-7	.	TGTGCCAGCAGGGGGTATAGGGGGACCTACGAGCAGTACTTC	CASRGYRGTYEQYF
TRBV15	.	TRBJ2-7	TRBD2	TGTGCCACCAGCAGATCAGGGAGGGTATACGAGCAGTACTTC	CATSRSGRVYEQYF
TRBV5-1	.	TRBJ1-1	.	TGCGCCAGCAGCTTAAATACGGACACTGAAGCTTTCTTT	CASSLNTDTEAFF
TRBV28	.	TRBJ2-6	.	TGTGCCAGTAAGAACAGGGTTGGCCTCCGCATGGGGGCCAACGTCCTGACTTTC	CASKNRVGLRMGANVLTF
TRBV7-2	.	TRBJ2-6	TRBD2	TGTGCCAGCAGTTCTCTGGGAGCGGGGGCTCGCTCTGGGGCCAACGTCCTGACTTTC	CASSSLGAGARSGANVLTF
TRBV30	.	TRBJ1-6	.	TGTGCCTGGAGTAGGCAGGACTATAATTCACCCCTCCACTTT	CAWSRQDYNSPLHF
TRBV29-1	once	TRBJ1-1	TRBD1	TGCAGCGGGGGACAGGGGGCATCTGAAGCTTTCTTT	CSGGQGASEAFF
TRBV19	.	TRBJ2-7	.	TGTGCCAGTAGTCGAGGACAGGGAGGGACCTACGAGCAGTACTTC	CASSRGQGGTYEQYF